This record concerns one TCR beta chain sequence. The antigen is undetermined. Profiled with immunoSEQ multiplex PCR; TCRdb holds only in-frame clones, not every one. The top ten hold about 0.31% of the sample, which has 75,000 to 100,000 clones, about 91% seen once. The sample comes from a study of OX40 agonist ivuxolimab in advanced cancers. Overall study: Dose-escalation cases comprised hepatocellular carcinoma, melanoma, renal cell or head and neck cancer. Study conclusions and caveats: Circulating CD4+ and CD8+ T cells showed clonal expansion by week 6 at 0.1 to 3.0 mg/kg. Expanded clones were, on average, more numerous in CD8+ T cells than in CD4+.

V was trimmed by 4 bases and J by 0 bases, leaving 14 bases between them. The CDR3 runs to 16 residues. This clonotype originated in an adult with an advanced solid tumor such as melanoma, head and neck, liver or kidney cancer. This specimen was CD4+ or CD8+ T cells sorted from blood, taken in a trial of the OX40 agonist ivuxolimab. The rearrangement uses TRBV5-3 and TRBJ1-3, with D possibly matching TRBD1 (5 bases). TRBV5-3 is filed as an ORF, its function uncertain. The CDR3 here is CARSDWGPSSGNTIYF. As DNA, the CDR3 is TGTGCCAGAAGCGATTGGGGCCCTAGCTCTGGAAACACCATATATTTT.